Following are 27 T cell receptor beta chains from one sample sequenced in a study of T cells after yellow fever vaccination. TCRdb passed the 5' RACE reads through MiXCR, listing each CDR3 protein once. In the table there are hundreds of thousands of distinct CDR3 sequences, approximately 8% of which are singletons. Material: PBMCs, obtained approximately 40 days after the first yellow fever vaccination. These receptors all come from a young man who received the YFV17D yellow fever vaccine.

This clonotype showed up many times. V is TRBV30 and J is TRBJ2-7; 10 bases map to TRBD1. V was clipped by 1 base and J by 5 bases; unmatched bases: 8. Germline CDR1 reads GTSNPN; CDR2 reads SVGIG (reference sequence). CDR3 length: 15 amino acids. The CDR3 loop is CAWSGRDRGFHEQYF. CDR3 nucleotides: TGTGCCTGGAGTGGCCGGGACAGGGGTTTCCACGAGCAGTACTTC.

V usage is TRBV29-1 and J usage is TRBJ2-5; D is unclear. This CDR3 has 12 amino acids. With 3 bases removed from V and 0 bases from J, the gap between germline ends came to 5 bases. CDR1 and CDR2 from the germline V gene are SQVTM and ANQGSEA. CDR3 residues: CSVDRYQETQYF. Written as DNA, the CDR3 is TGCAGCGTTGATCGGTACCAAGAGACCCAGTACTTC.

This clonotype was detected a few times. The gene calls are TRBV4-3 and TRBJ2-7, with D unresolved. Trimming left V 5 bases short and J 3 bases short, with 11 bases between. Germline values: CDR1 LGHNA, CDR2 YSLEER. The CDR3 spans 13 residues. In nucleotides, the CDR3 is TGCGCCAGCAGCAAGACCGGTAGCTACGAGCAGTACTTC. It translates to CASSKTGSYEQYF.

The CDR3 loop reads CASSRLGARGLYGYTF. The CDR3 DNA reads TGTGCCAGCAGCCGTCTCGGCGCAAGGGGCCTCTATGGCTACACCTTC. V is TRBV27 and J is TRBJ1-2, with a possible D match to TRBD1 (5 bases). Germline V CDR1 and CDR2: MNHEY, SMNVEV (reference sequence). The CDR3 is 16 amino acids. The V end was cut by 6 bases, the J end by 4 bases, with 21 bases between.

The chain carries TRBV12-3 or TRBV12-4 and TRBJ2-1; D gene ambiguous. Deletions cut 4 bases from V and 2 bases from J, with 9 bases between. CDR3 length: 14 amino acids. The chain's CDR3 is CASSWTSTYNEQFF. Here the CDR3 DNA reads TGTGCCAGCAGTTGGACCTCCACCTACAATGAGCAGTTCTTC.

The chain has TRBV4-2 and TRBJ1-6, with D possibly being TRBD1 (6 bases). This CDR3 has 15 residues. Germline-derived CDR1 and CDR2 are LGHNA and YNFKEQ. Trimming shortened V by 0 bases and J by 9 bases, and 12 bases separated the two germline ends. CDR3 bases: TGTGCCAGCAGCCAAGATCCTCCCAGGGGTTCACCCCTCCACTTT. It yields the protein CASSQDPPRGSPLHF.

The chain links TRBV4-1 to TRBJ2-1, with D possibly being TRBD2 (5 bases). This CDR3 is 15 amino acids long. Trimming removed 6 bases from V and 0 bases from J, with 12 bases in between. Per germline, CDR1 MGHRA and CDR2 YSYEKL. The CDR3 DNA is TGCGCCAGCAGTGATGAAGGAGGCTCCTACAATGAGCAGTTCTTC. Residues: CASSDEGGSYNEQFF.

This chain joins TRBV7-2 and TRBJ2-3, with 12 positions matching TRBD2. With V trimmed by 2 bases and J by 6 bases, 9 bases remained unmatched. The CDR3 has 17 residues. CDR1 is SGHTA and CDR2 is FQGNSA in the germline V gene. CDR3: CASSLHPSGGAGDTQYF. The CDR3 DNA reads TGTGCCAGCAGCTTACACCCTAGCGGGGGGGCCGGGGATACGCAGTATTTT.

This clonotype was found many times. V usage is TRBV5-1 and J usage is TRBJ2-1; 10 bases map to TRBD1. The ends lost 3 bases at V and 2 bases at J; junction bases unmatched: 2. Germline V lookup: CDR1 SGHRS, CDR2 YFSETQ. The CDR3 totals 15 residues. The CDR3 nucleotides are TGCGCCAGCAGCTGGACAGGGGGTACCTACAATGAGCAGTTCTTC. Translating gives CASSWTGGTYNEQFF.

The sample holds a few counts of this clonotype. The gene calls are TRBV12-3 or TRBV12-4 and TRBJ2-1; unclear D gene. The CDR3 loop spans 13 amino acids. V was cut by 0 bases and J by 10 bases, with 10 bases left in between. CDR3 region: CASSLAQRVEQFF. The CDR3 bases are TGTGCCAGCAGTTTAGCGCAAAGAGTCGAGCAGTTCTTC.

This rearrangement joins TRBV12-3 or TRBV12-4 to TRBJ1-1, with D perhaps matching TRBD1 (6 bases). The length of the CDR3 is 11 residues. The V end lost 6 bases, the J end lost 8 bases, and 10 bases lay between the germline ends. The CDR3, as DNA: TGTGCCAGCAGGCTACAGGGAGAAGCTTTCTTT. Its protein product is CASRLQGEAFF.

The rearrangement joins TRBV2 to TRBJ1-5, with a tentative D call TRBD1 (6 bases). Between the trimmed V and J ends, which lost 8 bases and 6 bases, there was a span of 17 bases. The V gene's germline CDR1 is SNHLY and CDR2 FYNNEI. There are 14 residues in the CDR3. The CDR3 here is CASSSEGEVQPQHF. The CDR3 nucleotides read TGTGCCAGCTCAAGTGAGGGGGAGGTTCAGCCCCAGCATTTT.

This clonotype was seen a handful of times. The V call is TRBV10-3, the J call TRBJ1-1, with 8 nucleotides matching TRBD1. Germline CDR1 ENHRY, CDR2 SYGVKD. The CDR3 spans 15 residues. V trimming: 6 bases; J trimming: 1 base; junction bases outside the gene matches: 7. The CDR3 sequence: CAIRGTGGANTEAFF. The CDR3 nucleotides read TGTGCCATCAGGGGGACAGGAGGGGCGAACACTGAAGCTTTCTTT.

A few counts support this clonotype. The chain links TRBV7-3 to TRBJ2-2, with D uncertain. This CDR3 contains 13 residues. The V end was cut by 6 bases, the J end by 8 bases, with 13 bases between. Germline lookup yields CDR1 SGHTA and CDR2 FQGTGA. CDR3: CASRIGRTGELFF. DNA of the CDR3: TGTGCCAGCAGGATAGGAAGAACGGGGGAGCTGTTTTTT. Looking up the rest from reference TRBV7-3 and TRBJ2-2 gives the full variable domain: GAGVSQTPSNKVTEKGKYVELRCDPISGHTALYWYRQSLGQGPEFLIYFQGTGAADDSGLPNDRFFAVRPEGSVSTLKIQRTERGDSAVYLCASRIGRTGELFFGEGSRLTVL.

This clonotype was counted a few times. The chain recombines TRBV23-1 with TRBJ2-5; TRBD2 is a possible D gene (5 bases). TRBV23-1 is an ORF; its function is uncertain. The CDR3 consists of 17 residues. Trimming took off 3 bases at V and 2 bases at J, with 19 bases between the two ends. Written as DNA, the CDR3 is TGCGCCAGCAGTCAGCCCCCGGGATGTCGGATACAAGAGACCCAGTACTTC. This translates into CASSQPPGCRIQETQYF.

V usage is TRBV7-6 and J usage is TRBJ2-7, with 12 bases identical to TRBD2. After removal of 2 bases from V and 3 bases from J, the junction contained 5 bases not matched to a gene. Germline CDR1 is SGHVS and CDR2 is FNYEAQ. The CDR3 has 16 residues. This CDR3 reads CASSLTTSGGHYEQYF. CDR3 DNA sequence: TGTGCCAGCAGCTTAACGACTAGCGGGGGCCACTACGAGCAGTACTTC.

This clonotype was detected a few times. This sequence joins TRBV4-2 and TRBJ2-7, with TRBD2 matching 7 bases. This CDR3 region has 15 residues. V trimming: 0 bases; J trimming: 7 bases; junction bases outside the gene matches: 9. Looked up from germline, CDR1 is LGHNA and CDR2 is YNFKEQ. CDR3 in DNA: TGTGCCAGCAGCCAAGATGGGAGGGGTTGGCAAGAGCAGTACTTC. Translated: CASSQDGRGWQEQYF.

This clonotype was detected a few times. The chain recombines TRBV3-1 with TRBJ1-1; D not certain. V was trimmed by 8 bases and J by 4 bases, leaving 8 bases between them. Germline V gives CDR1 LGHDT, CDR2 YNNKEL (reference sequence). The CDR3 consists of 11 residues. The CDR3 loop is CASGWGTEAFF. DNA of the CDR3: TGTGCCAGCGGGTGGGGCACTGAAGCTTTCTTT.

This clonotype occurred a few times. The V call is TRBV7-6, the J call TRBJ2-5, with D maybe TRBD2 (5 bases). CDR3 length equals 13 residues. V was cut by 4 bases and J by 5 bases, with 11 bases left in between. CDR1 is SGHVS, CDR2 FNYEAQ, per germline. In DNA form, the CDR3 reads TGTGCCAGCAGCTCAGCTAGCCGGGAGACCCAGTACTTC. It specifies CASSSASRETQYF.

Remarks on this clonotype: The junction departs from germline at one end; a sequencing error may be responsible. The chain uses TRBV7-3 and TRBJ2-2; D remains ambiguous. The CDR3 is made up of 16 amino acids. Germline CDR1 SGHTA, CDR2 FQGTGA. The DNA for the CDR3 is TGTGCCAGCAGCCTAACCCGAACGTCGAACACCGGGGAGCTGTTTTTT. It translates to CASSLTRTSNTGELFF.

The rearrangement joins TRBV21-1 to TRBJ2-5; the table's D gene call, TRBD1, was not cross checked with the DNA. TRBV21-1 is reported as a pseudogene. The CDR3 is 17 residues long. The CDR3 DNA reads as TGTGCCAGCAGCCAGCAAGAAGACGGGAATACTCAAGAGACCCAGTACTTC. Encoded protein: CASSQQEDGNTQETQYF.

This clonotype was counted only a few times. The rearrangement uses TRBV11-2 and TRBJ2-2; no definite D call. Germline V gene data show CDR1 as SGHAT and CDR2 as FQNNGV. CDR3 length: 14 amino acids. Deletions cut 5 bases from V and 2 bases from J, with 9 bases between. The CDR3 region is CASSDRRNTGELFF. The CDR3 DNA follows: TGTGCCAGCAGCGATCGTCGAAACACCGGGGAGCTGTTTTTT.

Only a few counts were recorded for this clonotype. This chain connects TRBV7-2 to TRBJ1-5; tentatively, D is TRBD1 (6 bases). V lost 7 bases to trimming and J lost 2 bases, with 15 bases between them. This CDR3 contains 15 residues. Germline V gene lookup returns CDR1 SGHTA and CDR2 FQGNSA. The CDR3 reads CASTPPGGGNQPQHF. CDR3 bases: TGTGCCAGCACCCCCCCGGGGGGCGGCAATCAGCCCCAGCATTTT.

This clonotype appeared a few times. The J gene is TRBJ1-1, the V gene TRBV5-1; 8 nucleotides align to TRBD1. With V trimmed by 4 bases and J by 5 bases, 4 bases remained unmatched. Germline V gene data show CDR1 as SGHRS and CDR2 as YFSETQ. This CDR3 comprises 13 residues. This CDR3 is CASSGQGATEAFF. In DNA, the CDR3 is TGCGCCAGCAGCGGACAGGGCGCGACTGAAGCTTTCTTT.

V and J are TRBV5-1 and TRBJ2-3, with 11 bases matching TRBD2. V gave up 4 bases and J gave up 5 bases; unmatched junction bases: 12. The CDR3 is 17 residues long. Germline values: CDR1 SGHRS, CDR2 YFSETQ. The CDR3 bases are TGCGCCAGCAGCCCCCGGGGTAGCGGGGGGGCCGAAGATACGCAGTATTTT. This sequence encodes CASSPRGSGGAEDTQYF. The full variable domain, completed using reference TRBV5-1 and TRBJ2-3, is KAGVTQTPRYLIKTRGQQVTLSCSPISGHRSVSWYQQTPGQGLQFLFEYFSETQRNKGNFPGRFSGRQFSNSRSEMNVSTLELGDSALYLCASSPRGSGGAEDTQYFGPGTRLTVL.

The V gene is TRBV7-2, the J gene TRBJ2-5, with unresolved D. Trimming cost V 5 bases and J 5 bases, with 9 bases left between them. The CDR3 consists of 12 residues. CDR1 SGHTA and CDR2 FQGNSA come from the germline V gene. The CDR3 DNA reads TGTGCCAGCAGCGTCGAGTGGGAGACCCAGTACTTC. It is translated as CASSVEWETQYF.

The rearrangement links TRBV6-5 to TRBJ2-3; the D is unclear. Germline CDR1 and CDR2: MNHEY and SVGAGI. The CDR3 runs 14 residues. The V gene lost 1 base and the J gene lost 2 bases, with 7 bases spanning the gap. The CDR3 sequence: CASSYLRATDTQYF. CDR3 bases: TGTGCCAGCAGTTACTTACGGGCCACAGATACGCAGTATTTT.